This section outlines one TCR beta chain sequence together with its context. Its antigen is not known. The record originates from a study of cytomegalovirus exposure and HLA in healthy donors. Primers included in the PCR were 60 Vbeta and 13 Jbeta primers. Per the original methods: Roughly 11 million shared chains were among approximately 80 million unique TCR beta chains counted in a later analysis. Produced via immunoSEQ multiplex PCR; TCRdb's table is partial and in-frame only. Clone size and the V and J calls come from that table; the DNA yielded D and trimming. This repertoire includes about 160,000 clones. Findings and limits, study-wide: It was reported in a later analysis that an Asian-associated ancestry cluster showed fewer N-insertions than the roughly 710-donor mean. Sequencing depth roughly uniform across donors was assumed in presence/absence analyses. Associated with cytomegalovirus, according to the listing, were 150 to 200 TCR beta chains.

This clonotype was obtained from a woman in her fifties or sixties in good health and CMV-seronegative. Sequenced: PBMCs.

CDR3 in DNA: TGTGCCAGCAGTTTAAGGCGGGGAGGCGGCAATCAGCCCCAGCATTTT. Translating gives CASSLRRGGGNQPQHF. V and J are TRBV27 and TRBJ1-5; no clear D. From germline, CDR1 is MNHEY and CDR2 SMNVEV (reference sequence). The CDR3 spans 16 residues. With 2 bases removed from V and 2 bases from J, the gap between germline ends came to 13 bases.